A selection of T cell receptor beta chains follows, all from one sample in a study of T cells after yellow fever vaccination. Each CDR3 protein is one row after TCRdb ran MiXCR on the 5' RACE reads. There are around 530,000 distinct CDR3 sequences in the sample; around a sixth occur only once, and roughly 17% lies in the top ten. Sequenced material: PBMCs, taken 4 to 6 days after the first yellow fever vaccination. All receptors come from a man between 18 and 35 years old who received the YFV17D yellow fever vaccine. Both conserved end residues are part of each CDR3. Fields, in order: J gene, D gene, clone size, CDR3 length, V gene, CDR3 DNA, CDR3 protein. The D gene is left open where the match is weak. Expanded clones get a size class; other rows say once, few or many, or leave the size out.

>TRBJ2-1|.|few|13|TRBV5-1
TGCGCCAGCAGCCCGACAGGTTTCAATGAGCAGTTCTTC
CASSPTGFNEQFF
>TRBJ1-4|.|.|14|TRBV7-9
TGTGCCAGCAGCTTGCGAATAACTAATGAAAAACTGTTTTTT
CASSLRITNEKLFF
>TRBJ1-5|.|.|10|TRBV28
TGTGCCAGCAGTGATCAGCCCCAGCATTTT
CASSDQPQHF
>TRBJ2-2|.|many|13|TRBV11-3
TGTGCCAGCAGCAAGGACGGCACCGGGGAGCTGTTTTTT
CASSKDGTGELFF
>TRBJ2-3|.|few|17|TRBV5-6
TGTGCCAGCAGCTTGGCCGTCGCTTCTCGGGGCACAGATACGCAGTATTTT
CASSLAVASRGTDTQYF
>TRBJ2-1|TRBD2|few|17|TRBV6-1
TGTGCCAGCACCCCGAATAGCGGGGGCCTCTCCTACAATGAGCAGTTCTTC
CASTPNSGGLSYNEQFF
>TRBJ1-1|.|many|11|TRBV20-1
TGCAGTGCTCCTGGTGGAACTGAAGCTTTCTTT
CSAPGGTEAFF
>TRBJ1-6|.|few|13|TRBV7-2
TGTGCCAGCAGCCCGCGACAGAATTCACCCCTCCACTTT
CASSPRQNSPLHF
>TRBJ2-1|TRBD2|.|17|TRBV15
TGTGCCACCTCCGACCGGCTAGCGGGGGGTAGCTTGGATGAGCAGTTCTTC
CATSDRLAGGSLDEQFF
>TRBJ1-5|.|few|12|TRBV7-2
TGTGCCAGCAGCTTAACGGGCACCAGTCAGCATTTT
CASSLTGTSQHF
>TRBJ1-1|.|few|13|TRBV12-3/TRBV12-4
TGTGCCAGCAGTTTAGGGGGGTTGCCTGAAGCTTTCTTT
CASSLGGLPEAFF
>TRBJ2-5|.|many|16|TRBV7-9
TGTGCCAGCAGCTTAGCGGGCGGGACAAGGAAAGAGACCCAGTACTTC
CASSLAGGTRKETQYF
>TRBJ1-1|TRBD1|few|13|TRBV24-1
TGTGCCACCAGTGATCGGACAGGGCTTGAAGCTTTCTTT
CATSDRTGLEAFF
>TRBJ1-5|.|many|15|TRBV6-5
TGTGCCAGCAGTTTCCCCAGGGAGGGCAATCAGCCCCAGCATTTT
CASSFPREGNQPQHF
>TRBJ1-6|.|.|14|TRBV28
TGTGCCAGCAGTTCGCGCCCGCCCCTTTCACCCCTCCACTTT
CASSSRPPLSPLHF
>TRBJ1-1|.|few|14|TRBV7-3
TGTGCCAGCAGCTTAATGGGGGAAAACACTGAAGCTTTCTTT
CASSLMGENTEAFF
>TRBJ1-4|.|few|14|TRBV12-3/TRBV12-4
TGTGCCAGCAGTCCCAGGGCCTTCTTGGAGAAACTGTTTTTT
CASSPRAFLEKLFF
>TRBJ2-3|.|few|15|TRBV3-1
TGTGCCAGCAGCCCTCAAACATCCAGCACAGATACGCAGTATTTT
CASSPQTSSTDTQYF
>TRBJ2-5|.|few|13|TRBV6-5
TGTGCCAGCAGTCACCGACAGAAAGAGACCCAGTACTTC
CASSHRQKETQYF
>TRBJ2-7|.|many|13|TRBV7-2
TGCGCCAGCAGCTTGGACAGCTCCTACGAGCAGTACTTC
CASSLDSSYEQYF
>TRBJ2-6|TRBD2|.|17|TRBV12-3/TRBV12-4
TGTGCCAGCATTCCTCGGGGGGGCGGCTCTGGGGCCAACGTCCTGACTTTC
CASIPRGGGSGANVLTF
>TRBJ2-2|.|few|12|TRBV11-2
TGTGCCAGCAGACTAGCAATGGGGGAGCTGTTTTTT
CASRLAMGELFF
>TRBJ1-4|.|.|17|TRBV7-9
TGTGCCAGCAGCACAACAGTAGACAGCGACTCTAATGAAAAACTGTTTTTT
CASSTTVDSDSNEKLFF
>TRBJ1-1|.|.|13|TRBV7-2
TGTGCCAGCAGTTTACCGGGGCACCTTGGAGCTTTCTTT
CASSLPGHLGAFF
>TRBJ2-5|.|few|15|TRBV5-6
TGTGCCAGCAGACCCGACAGGAGCCAAGGGGAGACCCAGTACTTC
CASRPDRSQGETQYF
>TRBJ2-5|.|few|15|TRBV11-2
TGTGCCAGCAGCTTATCCCAGGGTGGTGAGAAGACCCAGTACTTC
CASSLSQGGEKTQYF